This entry lists 26 T cell receptor beta chains sequenced from one sample in a study of CD8 T cells in Susac syndrome. When the RNA was reverse transcribed, random hexamers were used with an input of 0.5 to 1 ug. One entry per CDR3 protein, called by TCRdb with MiXCR from the immunoSEQ multiplex PCR reads. Of some 130,000 distinct CDR3 sequences listed, just under 95% are singletons. Input material: CD8+ T cells from PBMCs. All receptors come from a human donor with Susac syndrome.

V gene TRBV29-1 combines with J gene TRBJ2-1; D perhaps matches TRBD1 (5 bases). Trimming took 1 base from V and 10 from J, leaving 20 bases between them. CDR3 length: 15 residues. CDR1 SQVTM and CDR2 ANQGSEA come from the germline V gene. The CDR3 loop reads CSVEAQGSGMVEQFF. DNA of the CDR3: TGCAGCGTTGAAGCCCAGGGATCTGGCATGGTAGAGCAGTTCTTC.

The chain links TRBV5-4 to TRBJ2-7; TRBD1 matches 8 bases. V shed 4 bases, J shed 3 bases, and the junction held 6 bases outside the gene matches. Germline V lookup: CDR1 SGHNT, CDR2 YYREEE (reference sequence). The CDR3 length is 14 residues. The CDR3 is CASSLDRGNYEQYF. For the CDR3, the DNA is TGTGCCAGCAGCCTCGACAGGGGTAACTACGAGCAGTACTTC. Drawing the rest from reference TRBV5-4 and TRBJ2-7, the complete variable domain is ETGVTQSPTHLIKTRGQQVTLRCSSQSGHNTVSWYQQALGQGPQFIFQYYREEENGRGNFPPRFSGLQFPNYSSELNVNALELDDSALYLCASSLDRGNYEQYFGPGTRLTVT.

This rearrangement joins TRBV7-9 to TRBJ2-1; D is ambiguous. V lost 5 bases and J lost 6, with 20 bases in between. Germline values: CDR1 SEHNR, CDR2 FQNEAQ (reference sequence). The CDR3 length is 16 residues. The CDR3 spells CASSPPSGFSSNEQFF. Here the CDR3 DNA reads TGTGCCAGCAGCCCACCATCTGGGTTCTCTTCCAATGAGCAGTTCTTC. Variable domain in full (rest from reference TRBV7-9 and TRBJ2-1): DTGVSQNPRHKITKRGQNVTFRCDPISEHNRLYWYRQTLGQGPEFLTYFQNEAQLEKSRLLSDRFSAERPKGSFSTLEIQRTEQGDSAMYLCASSPPSGFSSNEQFFGPGTRLTVL.

The chain uses TRBV5-6 and TRBJ2-7; D perhaps matches TRBD1 (6 bases). The CDR3 runs to 15 residues. Germline-derived CDR1 and CDR2 are SGHDT and YYEEEE. V lost 4 bases, J lost 0 bases, and 14 bases lay in between. Here the CDR3 DNA reads TGTGCCAGCAGCGTGGGACATTCGAGCTCCTACGAGCAGTACTTC. It specifies CASSVGHSSSYEQYF.

The V gene is TRBV12-3 or TRBV12-4, the J gene TRBJ1-2, with D uncertain. This CDR3 contains 13 residues. The V and J ends lost 5 bases and 5 bases respectively, with 12 bases between them. The CDR3 nucleotides are TGTGCCAGCAGTACCCGGGTGGAATATGGCTACACCTTC. Translating it yields CASSTRVEYGYTF.

The CDR3, as DNA: TGTGCCAGCAGTTACTCGATTCTTAGGAACGCACTAGCGGACGACTACAATGAGCAGTTCTTC. This sequence encodes CASSYSILRNALADDYNEQFF. V gene TRBV6-5 combines with J gene TRBJ2-1; 8 bases are shared with TRBD2. After removal of 0 bases from V and 3 bases from J, the junction contained 19 bases not matched to a gene. The CDR3 covers 21 residues. Germline CDR1 MNHEY, CDR2 SVGAGI.

This chain connects TRBV6-6 to TRBJ2-4; no firm D call. V lost 3 bases and J lost 0, with 6 bases in between. The CDR3 contains 14 residues. The V gene's germline CDR1 is MNHNY and CDR2 SVGAGI (reference sequence). For the CDR3, the DNA is TGTGCCAGCAGTTATTCTATAGCCAAAAACATTCAGTACTTC. It yields the protein CASSYSIAKNIQYF.

This clonotype appeared a single time. This chain uses TRBV30 with TRBJ2-7, with D unclear. The CDR3 loop spans 12 amino acids. Trimming cost V 0 bases and J 1 base, with 4 bases left between them. Germline V gene sequence: CDR1 GTSNPN, CDR2 SVGIG (reference sequence). The CDR3 sequence is CAWSVQSYEQYF. The CDR3 bases are TGTGCCTGGAGTGTGCAGTCCTACGAGCAGTACTTC.

The chain carries TRBV7-9 and TRBJ1-2, with D possibly TRBD1 on 6 matching bases. The germline V gene encodes CDR1 SEHNR and CDR2 FQNEAQ (reference sequence). Trimming stripped 5 bases from V and 6 bases from J, with 13 bases between. This CDR3 contains 13 residues. This CDR3 is CASSRAAGDGYTF. The DNA of the CDR3 is TGTGCCAGCAGCCGGGCGGCAGGGGATGGCTACACCTTC.

The chain employs TRBV29-1 and TRBJ2-5, with 8 bases fitting TRBD1. J was trimmed by 5 bases and V by 5 bases; bases with no gene match: 13. This CDR3 is 15 amino acids long. The germline V gene has CDR1 SQVTM and CDR2 ANQGSEA. In DNA, the CDR3 is TGCAGCGTTATCCCGGACAGGGTTTGGCGGGAGACCCAGTACTTC. Translating it yields CSVIPDRVWRETQYF. The full variable domain, rest sourced from reference TRBV29-1 and TRBJ2-5, is SAVISQKPSRDICQRGTSLTIQCQVDSQVTMMFWYRQQPGQSLTLIATANQGSEATYESGFVIDKFPISRPNLTFSTLTVSNMSPEDSSIYLCSVIPDRVWRETQYFGPGTRLLVL.

The chain employs TRBV28 and TRBJ2-7; the match to TRBD2 covers 7 bases. The CDR3 is 15 residues long. In germline, CDR1 is MDHEN, CDR2 SYDVKM. V lost 3 bases, J lost 2 bases, and 7 bases stayed unmatched. The CDR3 here is CASSFSSGPAYEQYF. The CDR3 DNA reads as TGTGCCAGCAGTTTCTCTAGCGGCCCAGCCTACGAGCAGTACTTC.

The chain's CDR3 is CATSEGRDEAFF. The CDR3 region has the DNA TGTGCCACCTCGGAGGGCAGAGATGAAGCTTTCTTT. The genes are TRBV15 and TRBJ1-1; D remains unclear. V was cut by 8 bases and J by 7 bases, with 14 bases left in between. Germline V gene lookup returns CDR1 LNHNV and CDR2 YYDKDF (reference sequence). The CDR3 length is 12 residues.

The rearrangement links TRBV28 to TRBJ2-3, with TRBD2 identical over 12 bases. V dropped 5 bases and J dropped 2; count of bases not matched to a gene: 8. The CDR3 extends over 17 amino acids. Germline CDR1 reads MDHEN; CDR2 reads SYDVKM. CDR3 protein: CASSIPGLAGFTDTQYF. The CDR3 bases are TGTGCCAGCAGTATACCAGGACTAGCGGGATTCACAGATACGCAGTATTTT.

V is TRBV5-1 and J is TRBJ2-3, with TRBD1 matching over 9 bases. The trim removed 5 bases at V and 3 bases at J, leaving 13 bases unmatched. The CDR3 extends over 17 amino acids. Germline CDR1 SGHRS, CDR2 YFSETQ. CDR3 protein: CASSFTSMDRGTDTQYF. Here the CDR3 DNA reads TGCGCCAGCAGTTTCACCTCCATGGACAGGGGTACAGATACGCAGTATTTT.

This clonotype was detected once. The chain is built from TRBV29-1 and TRBJ2-2; 7 bases agree with TRBD1. This CDR3 region has 16 residues. Germline trimming cut 3 bases from V and 4 bases from J; bases unmatched to any gene: 11. Germline-derived CDR1 and CDR2 are SQVTM and ANQGSEA. CDR3 nucleotides: TGCAGCGTTGAGGGCAAGGGGGCGTTTGGCACCGGGGAGCTGTTTTTT. Its protein product is CSVEGKGAFGTGELFF.

This clonotype was counted a single time. The CDR3 region has the DNA TGCGCCAGCAGCCATGTTAGGGGGTGGTCTGAAGCTTTCTTT. Protein sequence: CASSHVRGWSEAFF. The chain has TRBV4-1 and TRBJ1-1, with D possibly matching TRBD1 (6 bases). Germline V lookup: CDR1 MGHRA, CDR2 YSYEKL. Trimming stripped 3 bases from V and 6 bases from J, with 14 bases between. The length of the CDR3 is 14 residues.

The chain links TRBV28 to TRBJ2-5; 8 bases are a match to TRBD1. V trimming: 1 base; J trimming: 4 bases; junction bases outside the gene matches: 2. Germline-derived CDR1 and CDR2 are MDHEN and SYDVKM. The CDR3 has 14 residues. The CDR3 nucleotides read TGTGCCAGCAGTTTATTCGACAGGGGAGAGACCCAGTACTTC. Protein product: CASSLFDRGETQYF.

This sequence joins TRBV9 and TRBJ2-1; D might be TRBD1 or TRBD2, each matching 5 bases. Germline lookup yields CDR1 SGDLS and CDR2 YYNGEE. The CDR3 length is 14 residues. The V end was cut by 2 bases, the J end by 6 bases, with 12 bases between. As DNA, the CDR3 is TGTGCCAGCAGCGTTACTGGGGGTACCAATGAGCAGTTCTTC. Protein sequence: CASSVTGGTNEQFF.

The rearrangement joins TRBV29-1 to TRBJ2-5; 8 bases are shared with TRBD1. Germline V CDR1 and CDR2: SQVTM, ANQGSEA. The CDR3 has 12 amino acids. Unmatched junction bases numbered 11, after V lost 7 bases and J lost 10 bases. The CDR3 nucleotides are TGCAGCGCAAGGTGGACAGGGAGGAGCCAGTACTTC. As protein: CSARWTGRSQYF.

The chain has TRBV6-5 and TRBJ1-5; D perhaps matches TRBD1 (5 bases). The CDR3 runs to 14 residues. With 2 bases removed from V and 0 bases from J, the gap between germline ends came to 5 bases. Germline V gene lookup returns CDR1 MNHEY and CDR2 SVGAGI. The CDR3 nucleotides read TGTGCCAGCAGTTACGACAGTAGCAATCAGCCCCAGCATTTT. As protein: CASSYDSSNQPQHF.

The rearrangement uses TRBV29-1 and TRBJ1-1, with unresolved D. Germline loops: CDR1 SQVTM, CDR2 ANQGSEA. The CDR3 has 12 residues. Trimming stripped 4 bases from V and 1 base from J, with 7 bases between. The CDR3 coding sequence is TGCAGCGTTGCGGCGGAGAACACTGAAGCTTTCTTT. It encodes CSVAAENTEAFF.

The J gene is TRBJ2-7, the V gene TRBV20-1, with D tentatively TRBD2 (5 bases). The ends were cut back, 5 bases at V and 3 bases at J, with 23 bases in the middle. The germline V gene encodes CDR1 DFQATT and CDR2 SNEGSKA (reference sequence). This CDR3 spans 16 amino acids. For the CDR3, the DNA is TGCAGTGCTTCCACAAGCGGTCGTTCCTCGTTCTACGAGCAGTACTTC. It yields the protein CSASTSGRSSFYEQYF.

Comments on this clonotype: One end of the junction does not line up with germline, which may come from a read error. The chain recombines TRBV14 with TRBJ1-2, with D unresolved. CDR1 and CDR2 from the germline V gene are SGHDN and FVKESK. This CDR3 has 12 amino acids. This CDR3 is CASSHLSTPPRF. DNA for the CDR3: TGTGCCAGCAGCCATTTATCGACCCCCCCGCGCTTC.

The J gene is TRBJ2-7, the V gene TRBV4-1, with TRBD1 matching over 7 bases. From germline, CDR1 is MGHRA and CDR2 YSYEKL. The CDR3 is 14 amino acids. With V trimmed by 4 bases and J by 2 bases, 5 bases remained unmatched. The CDR3 region is CASSLLQGTYEQYF. In nucleotides, the CDR3 is TGCGCCAGCAGCCTACTACAGGGGACCTACGAGCAGTACTTC.

The chain joins TRBV12-3 or TRBV12-4 to TRBJ2-1, with unresolved D. V lost 5 bases to trimming and J lost 4 bases, with 9 bases between them. The CDR3 has 13 residues. CDR3 sequence reads: CASSPTLYNEQFF. Written as DNA, the CDR3 is TGTGCCAGCAGTCCCACTTTATACAATGAGCAGTTCTTC.

The rearrangement links TRBV4-1 to TRBJ2-4; D gene unclear. Germline CDR1 reads MGHRA; CDR2 reads YSYEKL. V gave up 4 bases and J gave up 0 bases, with 13 bases separating them. The CDR3 length is 16 residues. DNA of the CDR3: TGCGCCAGCAGCCCCCGAGCTATACTAGCCAAAAACATTCAGTACTTC. Protein sequence: CASSPRAILAKNIQYF.